The clone carrying this T cell receptor beta chain was seen only a few times. The antigen is undetermined. This specimen belongs to a study of identical twins. Study observations and caveats: Invariant populations such as MAIT and iNKT cells could partly muddle zero-insertion analyses.

One entry per CDR3 protein, called by TCRdb with MiXCR from the 5' RACE reads. Of 570,000 or so distinct CDR3 sequences listed, around 9.6% are singletons. CDR1 is SQVTM, CDR2 ANQGSEA, per germline. The V and J ends lost 0 bases and 4 bases respectively, with 12 bases between them. There are 14 residues in the CDR3. These same data were also listed under a study on yellow fever vaccine responses in identical twins. As that study records: Reported findings indicate that twins' vaccine T cell responses seemed partially convergent, partially personalized.

This chain uses TRBV29-1 with TRBJ1-2; D is uncertain. The sample was PBMCs. This sequence was found in a young woman in good health. CDR3 protein: CSVEESYGLYGYTF. The CDR3 DNA follows: TGCAGCGTTGAAGAGTCGTACGGACTCTATGGCTACACCTTC.